The next 15 T cell receptor beta chains were all read from a single sample in a study of CD8 T cells in ankylosing spondylitis. MiXCR, run by TCRdb on the 5' RACE reads, gives a single entry per CDR3 protein. Of roughly 150,000 distinct CDR3 sequences listed, approximately 32% are singletons. Sequencing was carried out using synovial fluid, either unsorted or a sorted T cell fraction (not recorded which). Receptors originate from a male donor with ankylosing spondylitis.

This chain links TRBV6-2 or TRBV6-3 with TRBJ1-1; D is perhaps TRBD1 (6 bases). This CDR3 has 13 residues. The V gene lost 6 bases and the J gene lost 4 bases, with 12 bases spanning the gap. Germline V CDR1 and CDR2: MNHEY, SVGEGT. The CDR3 sequence: CASSRGMATEAFF. As DNA, the CDR3 is TGTGCCAGCAGCAGGGGCATGGCCACTGAAGCTTTCTTT.

The chain has TRBV6-5 and TRBJ1-1; 9 positions agree with TRBD1. Per the germline V gene, CDR1 is MNHEY and CDR2 is SVGAGI. The CDR3 runs 13 residues. After removal of 4 bases from V and 8 bases from J, the junction contained 5 bases not matched to a gene. The CDR3 is CASSSFGQGEAFF. CDR3 nucleotides: TGTGCCAGCAGTTCCTTCGGACAGGGGGAAGCTTTCTTT.

This clonotype has a count of ten or more. This chain links TRBV5-1 with TRBJ2-7, with D unresolved. In germline, CDR1 is SGHRS, CDR2 YFSETQ. The CDR3 loop spans 14 amino acids. Trimming left V 4 bases short and J 0 bases short, with 11 bases between. The DNA of the CDR3 is TGCGCCAGCAGCGGCTCACATAGCTCCTACGAGCAGTACTTC. Translated, it gives CASSGSHSSYEQYF.

The chain has TRBV5-1 and TRBJ2-1; 14 bases map to TRBD2. J lost 5 bases, V lost 0 bases, and 4 bases had no gene match. CDR1 is SGHRS, CDR2 YFSETQ, per germline. This CDR3 contains 17 residues. This CDR3 is CASSLVPGLAGDNEQFF. The CDR3 DNA sequence: TGCGCCAGCAGCTTGGTCCCGGGACTAGCGGGAGACAATGAGCAGTTCTTC.

This clonotype has more than one count but fewer than ten. CDR3 sequence reads: CASRRQANTGELFF. CDR3 DNA: TGTGCCAGCAGACGACAGGCGAACACCGGGGAGCTGTTTTTT. The gene calls are TRBV14 and TRBJ2-2, with D tentatively TRBD1 (6 bases). This CDR3 spans 14 amino acids. Germline V CDR1 and CDR2: SGHDN, FVKESK. V lost 6 bases, J lost 0 bases, and 8 bases lay in between.

The V call is TRBV7-2, the J call TRBJ2-5; D perhaps matches TRBD2 (6 bases). This CDR3 has 15 amino acids. Per the germline V gene, CDR1 is SGHTA and CDR2 is FQGNSA. Trimming cost V 1 base and J 5 bases, with 14 bases left between them. This CDR3 is CASSLVPLARETQYF. Here the CDR3 DNA reads TGTGCCAGCAGCTTAGTCCCCCTAGCGCGGGAGACCCAGTACTTC. Complete variable domain (other parts from reference TRBV7-2 and TRBJ2-5): GAGVSQSPSNKVTEKGKDVELRCDPISGHTALYWYRQSLGQGLEFLIYFQGNSAPDKSGLPSDRFSAERTGGSVSTLTIQRTQQEDSAVYLCASSLVPLARETQYFGPGTRLLVL.

This clonotype showed up many times. The chain employs TRBV29-1 and TRBJ2-3; D ambiguous. This CDR3 has 11 residues. The V gene's germline CDR1 is SQVTM and CDR2 ANQGSEA. Trimming stripped 6 bases from V and 2 bases from J, with 6 bases between. CDR3 bases: TGCAGCGTCCGGACCACAGATACGCAGTATTTT. Amino acids: CSVRTTDTQYF.

This clonotype was observed many times. The rearrangement links TRBV6-1 to TRBJ2-7, with D unresolved. Trimming shortened V by 4 bases and J by 2 bases, and 18 bases separated the two germline ends. CDR3 length equals 16 residues. The germline V gene encodes CDR1 MNHNS and CDR2 SASEGT. The CDR3 here is CASSVVLGSGAYEQYF. The CDR3 DNA is TGTGCCAGCAGTGTTGTGCTTGGGTCTGGGGCCTACGAGCAGTACTTC.

This sequence joins TRBV7-9 and TRBJ1-1; 11 nucleotides agree with TRBD1. J gave up 1 base and V 2 bases, and 6 bases lay outside the gene matches. CDR1 SEHNR and CDR2 FQNEAQ come from the germline V gene (reference sequence). The CDR3 has 17 residues. The CDR3 sequence is CASSLRRTGGGNTEAFF. CDR3 in DNA: TGTGCCAGCAGCTTACGCCGGACAGGGGGCGGGAACACTGAAGCTTTCTTT.

This clonotype was counted a few times. The chain has TRBV6-1 and TRBJ2-2; 8 positions match TRBD1. The germline V gene encodes CDR1 MNHNS and CDR2 SASEGT. The CDR3 is made up of 14 amino acids. The trim removed 6 bases at V and 3 bases at J, leaving 3 bases unmatched. The CDR3 protein is CASRRDRYTGELFF. CDR3 sequence (DNA): TGTGCCAGCAGGAGGGACAGGTACACCGGGGAGCTGTTTTTT.

The chain combines TRBV20-1 with TRBJ2-7, with 7 bases identical to TRBD1. Germline V gene lookup returns CDR1 DFQATT and CDR2 SNEGSKA (reference sequence). The CDR3 is made up of 13 amino acids. J gave up 2 bases and V 1 base, and 2 bases lay outside the gene matches. The CDR3, as DNA: TGCAGTGCTAGAGGGACAGGACCCTACGAGCAGTACTTC. It yields the protein CSARGTGPYEQYF.

V is TRBV20-1 and J is TRBJ2-7, with 7 bases that match TRBD2. Trimming at V came to 0 bases and at J to 7 bases, leaving 18 bases not matched to a gene. Per the germline V gene, CDR1 is DFQATT and CDR2 is SNEGSKA (reference sequence). The CDR3 sequence is 17 residues long. CDR3 nucleotides: TGCAGTGCTAGAGATACTAAATCGCGGGAGAGGTCTAGAGAGCAGTACTTC. This codes for CSARDTKSRERSREQYF.

There are a few counts of this clonotype. The chain combines TRBV4-1 with TRBJ1-3; tentative D call: TRBD1 (6 bases). CDR3 length equals 15 residues. Germline lookup yields CDR1 MGHRA and CDR2 YSYEKL. The V and J ends lost 3 bases and 2 bases respectively, with 11 bases between them. CDR3 amino acids: CASSQGWTAGNTIYF. Written as DNA, the CDR3 is TGCGCCAGCAGCCAGGGTTGGACAGCTGGAAACACCATATATTTT.

This clonotype was found a few times. J is TRBJ1-6 and V is TRBV20-1; tentative D call: TRBD1 (5 bases). V was shortened by 0 bases and J by 3 bases, with 9 bases between the two germline ends. The CDR3 totals 15 residues. From germline, CDR1 is DFQATT and CDR2 SNEGSKA (reference sequence). The CDR3 DNA sequence: TGCAGTGCTAGAGATGCGCAGGGCTATAATTCACCCCTCCACTTT. Amino acid sequence: CSARDAQGYNSPLHF.

The rearrangement links TRBV6-2 or TRBV6-3 to TRBJ2-1, with 12 bases matching TRBD1. This CDR3 comprises 14 residues. Germline CDR1 is MNHEY and CDR2 is SVGEGT. J was trimmed by 10 bases and V by 6 bases; bases with no gene match: 7. The CDR3 here is CASRGDRGREEQFF. For the CDR3, the DNA is TGTGCCAGCAGGGGGGACAGGGGGCGCGAGGAGCAGTTCTTC.